These 20 T cell receptor beta chains were sequenced from one sample in a study of T cells in Graves' hyperthyroidism and ophthalmopathy. Regions amplified from RNA transcripts were the TCR beta CDR3 regions. Using the HTBI primer set, a first-round RT-PCR was run on the TCR CDR3. TCRdb ran MiXCR on the multiplex PCR reads and lists one entry per CDR3 protein. The sample lists fewer than 500,000 distinct CDR3 sequences, roughly 15% seen once, with about 19% in the top ten. Sequenced: blood. All receptors come from a woman in her twenties or thirties with Graves' ophthalmopathy.

This clonotype has ten or more counts. The chain uses TRBV30 and TRBJ1-2; D is ambiguous. The ends were cut back, 2 bases at V and 8 bases at J, with 15 bases in the middle. Looked up from germline, CDR1 is GTSNPN and CDR2 is SVGIG (reference sequence). This CDR3 contains 13 residues. CDR3 DNA: TGTGCCTGGAGTAGGGCGACCGGTACGGGCTACACCTTC. This translates into CAWSRATGTGYTF.

The J gene is TRBJ2-7, the V gene TRBV10-3; no clear D. This CDR3 contains 13 residues. Trimming stripped 11 bases from V and 5 bases from J, with 19 bases between. Germline CDR1 reads ENHRY; CDR2 reads SYGVKD. The CDR3 region is CAGGNGVTDEQYF. The CDR3 DNA reads as TGTGCCGGTGGCAATGGGGTTACGGACGAGCAGTACTTC.

This clonotype has ten or more counts. V and J are TRBV7-2 and TRBJ2-7, with TRBD1 matching 7 bases. J was trimmed by 0 bases and V by 0 bases; bases with no gene match: 2. The CDR3 spans 15 residues. CDR1 is SGHTA, CDR2 FQGNSA, per germline. The CDR3 DNA reads TGTGCCAGCAGCTTAGCTGGGACAGCCTCCTACGAGCAGTACTTC. Translating gives CASSLAGTASYEQYF.

The chain uses TRBV7-2 and TRBJ1-3; D uncertain. The V gene's germline CDR1 is SGHTA and CDR2 FQGNSA. Trimming took off 3 bases at V and 5 bases at J, with 5 bases between the two ends. The CDR3 runs 12 residues. The CDR3 DNA is TGTGCCAGCAGCTTTGTCCGAAACACCATATATTTT. Translated: CASSFVRNTIYF.

The V and J genes are TRBV20-1 and TRBJ1-5; possibly TRBD1 for D (5 bases). The germline V and J ends were trimmed by 4 bases and 6 bases, with 16 bases remaining between them. The CDR3 loop spans 14 amino acids. In germline, CDR1 is DFQATT, CDR2 SNEGSKA (reference sequence). The CDR3 loop reads CSATRVGVRQPQHF. The CDR3 DNA follows: TGCAGTGCTACCAGGGTTGGGGTACGTCAGCCCCAGCATTTT.

This clonotype was recorded at least ten times. V usage is TRBV6-4 and J usage is TRBJ1-1; unclear D gene. The CDR3 length is 13 residues. Germline CDR1 is MRHNA and CDR2 is SNTAGT. Trimming cost V 5 bases and J 0 bases, with 7 bases left between them. The CDR3 loop is CASSKDLNTEAFF. DNA for the CDR3: TGTGCCAGCAGTAAGGATTTGAACACTGAAGCTTTCTTT.

This clonotype was counted between two and nine times. V is TRBV6-1 and J is TRBJ2-7, with a weak D call TRBD1 (6 bases). The CDR3 consists of 15 residues. V was shortened by 6 bases and J by 7 bases, with 22 bases between the two germline ends. Per the germline V gene, CDR1 is MNHNS and CDR2 is SASEGT. The CDR3 sequence: CASRPTGPFWGEQYF. CDR3 bases: TGTGCCAGCAGGCCTACAGGGCCCTTCTGGGGAGAGCAGTACTTC.

The chain is built from TRBV19 and TRBJ2-7, with D perhaps assigned TRBD1 or TRBD2 (5 bases each). CDR1 and CDR2 from the germline V gene are LNHDA and SQIVND (reference sequence). The germline V and J ends were trimmed by 5 bases and 2 bases, with 16 bases remaining between them. CDR3 length: 15 residues. For the CDR3, the DNA is TGTGCCAGTAGTGGAATAACGGGGCGTACCTACGAGCAGTACTTC. Translation gives CASSGITGRTYEQYF.

V gene TRBV20-1 combines with J gene TRBJ1-6; no firm D call. This CDR3 is built from 12 residues. V lost 3 bases to trimming and J lost 10 bases, with 10 bases between them. The V gene's germline CDR1 is DFQATT and CDR2 SNEGSKA (reference sequence). The CDR3 nucleotides are TGCAGTGCTAGGGACTCGGCGTCACCCCTCCACTTT. Translating gives CSARDSASPLHF.

This chain links TRBV27 with TRBJ2-3, with D perhaps TRBD2 (5 bases). CDR1 is MNHEY, CDR2 SMNVEV, per germline (reference sequence). Trimming removed 6 bases from V and 8 bases from J, with 12 bases in between. The CDR3 covers 12 residues. The CDR3, as DNA: TGTGCCAGCAGATACAGAGAGGGTACGCAGTATTTT. Its translation is CASRYREGTQYF.

This clonotype was seen repeatedly, ten times or more. The gene calls are TRBV7-2 and TRBJ2-3; D may be TRBD2 (5 bases). Trimming removed 3 bases from V and 1 base from J, with 8 bases in between. In germline, CDR1 is SGHTA, CDR2 FQGNSA. This CDR3 spans 14 amino acids. CDR3 sequence: CASSFSVGTDTQYF. The CDR3 nucleotides are TGTGCCAGCAGCTTTAGCGTAGGCACAGATACGCAGTATTTT. Variable domain in full (rest from reference TRBV7-2 and TRBJ2-3): GAGVSQSPSNKVTEKGKDVELRCDPISGHTALYWYRQSLGQGLEFLIYFQGNSAPDKSGLPSDRFSAERTGGSVSTLTIQRTQQEDSAVYLCASSFSVGTDTQYFGPGTRLTVL.

This clonotype has only a few counts. This rearrangement joins TRBV2 to TRBJ1-4; maybe TRBD1 (5 bases). V was pared by 6 bases and J by 6 bases, with 5 bases between. The CDR3 runs to 11 residues. The germline gives CDR1 SNHLY, CDR2 FYNNEI. CDR3 coding DNA: TGTGCCAGCAGGGGGGATGAAAAACTGTTTTTT. Its protein is CASRGDEKLFF.

Many counts were recorded for this clonotype. V usage is TRBV3-1 and J usage is TRBJ1-5; D remains unclear. Germline CDR1 LGHDT, CDR2 YNNKEL (reference sequence). Trimming took off 0 bases at V and 1 base at J, with 7 bases between the two ends. The CDR3 is made up of 15 amino acids. In nucleotides, the CDR3 is TGTGCCAGCAGCCAAGATCTACGGAGCAATCAGCCCCAGCATTTT. Protein sequence: CASSQDLRSNQPQHF.

In this sample, this clonotype turned up many times. The chain carries TRBV7-9 and TRBJ2-2, with 9 bases identical to TRBD2. Germline lookup yields CDR1 SEHNR and CDR2 FQNEAQ (reference sequence). The V gene end was trimmed by 6 bases and the J gene end by 1 base; junction bases not matched to a gene: 0. This CDR3 has 14 amino acids. This CDR3 reads CASSSGGNTGELFF. The CDR3 DNA is TGTGCCAGCAGTAGCGGGGGGAACACCGGGGAGCTGTTTTTT.

There are many counts of this clonotype. The CDR3, as DNA: TGTGCCAGCAGCCAAGTGACAGGAATTTCCTACAATGAGCAGTTCTTC. Amino acid sequence: CASSQVTGISYNEQFF. The chain couples TRBV3-1 to TRBJ2-1; maybe TRBD1 (6 bases). The germline gives CDR1 LGHDT, CDR2 YNNKEL (reference sequence). The length of the CDR3 is 16 residues. V lost 1 base to trimming and J lost 1 base, with 11 bases between them.

This clonotype was counted many times. This chain connects TRBV20-1 to TRBJ2-5; tentatively, D is TRBD1 (5 bases). The germline V gene encodes CDR1 DFQATT and CDR2 SNEGSKA (reference sequence). The CDR3 runs 10 residues. The germline V and J ends were trimmed by 3 bases and 9 bases, with 8 bases remaining between them. The CDR3, as DNA: TGCAGTGCTAGGGTAGGGGCCCAGTACTTC. Translating it yields CSARVGAQYF.

The genes are TRBV9 and TRBJ2-2; D is unresolved. This CDR3 spans 14 amino acids. From germline, CDR1 is SGDLS and CDR2 YYNGEE. V was clipped by 0 bases and J by 1 base, with 4 bases between them. CDR3 sequence reads: CASSVVQNTGELFF. Written as DNA, the CDR3 is TGTGCCAGCAGCGTAGTACAGAACACCGGGGAGCTGTTTTTT.

This rearrangement joins TRBV7-8 to TRBJ2-7, with 10 bases identical to TRBD2. Germline CDR1 SGHVS, CDR2 FQNEAQ. The junction had 7 bases not matched to a gene; V was cut back by 5 bases and J by 6 bases. This CDR3 contains 14 residues. DNA for the CDR3: TGTGCCAGCAGCATCACTAGCGGGGCCGCCGAGCAGTACTTC. Its protein product is CASSITSGAAEQYF. The complete variable domain, with remaining parts taken from reference TRBV7-8 and TRBJ2-7, reads GAGVSQSPRYKVAKRGQDVALRCDPISGHVSLFWYQQALGQGPEFLTYFQNEAQLDKSGLPSDRFFAERPEGSVSTLKIQRTQQEDSAVYLCASSITSGAAEQYFGPGTRLTVT.

This clonotype was recorded only once. Here the CDR3 DNA reads TGTGCCAGCAGCTTAGTTGACAGGCGACATCAGCCCCAGCATTTT. Translated: CASSLVDRRHQPQHF. J is TRBJ1-5 and V is TRBV7-3, with a weak D call TRBD1 (6 bases). CDR1 is SGHTA and CDR2 is FQGTGA in the germline V gene. The V end lost 2 bases, the J end lost 5 bases, and 13 bases lay between the germline ends. The CDR3 is 15 residues long.

This clonotype showed up many times. V and J are TRBV7-3 and TRBJ2-2; no firm D call. V shed 6 bases and J shed 6 bases, with 11 bases lying between them. The CDR3 is 13 residues long. Germline assignment: CDR1 SGHTA and CDR2 FQGTGA. The CDR3: CASSLTGAGELFF. CDR3 DNA sequence: TGTGCCAGCAGTTTGACGGGCGCCGGGGAGCTGTTTTTT.